This TCR beta chain is drawn from a study of Graves' ophthalmopathy and Graves' hyperthyroidism. Amplification targeted the TCR beta CDR3 regions, with RNA transcripts as the source material. First-round RT-PCR employed HTBI primers, with a second-round multiplex PCR after it. One entry per CDR3 protein results from TCRdb running MiXCR on the multiplex PCR reads. The table includes approximately 210,000 distinct CDR3 sequences, approximately 29% detected once. Exclusion applied to patients with other autoimmune diseases, uncontrolled infections, pregnancy or lactation. Sampling around 10 ml of fresh peripheral blood provided the PBMCs. The germline V gene has CDR1 KGHDR and CDR2 SFDVKD. The CDR3 has 16 amino acids. The V gene end was trimmed by 3 bases and the J gene end by 1 base; junction bases not matched to a gene: 5. There are many counts of this clonotype.

This receptor was identified in a man in his forties or fifties with Graves' ophthalmopathy. The sequenced material came from peripheral blood. The chain recombines TRBV24-1 with TRBJ2-5; 9 bases align to TRBD2. In DNA, the CDR3 is TGTGCCACCAGTGATCCAGCGGGAGGACGCCAAGAGACCCAGTACTTC. Its protein product is CATSDPAGGRQETQYF.